This is a list of T cell receptor beta chains from one sample in a study of blood T cell repertoires in COVID-19. The assay was immunoSEQ multiplex PCR, and TCRdb's table has in-frame clones only and misses some. The sample has roughly 190,000 clones; 84% are singletons. Sequenced: peripheral blood. These TCRs come from a human donor in a cohort sampled during active COVID-19. Both conserved end residues are part of each CDR3. The D gene is left open where the match is weak. Some rows have no size entry. The others give once, few or many, or a class for an expanded clone.

D	V	J	size	DNA	CDR3
.	TRBV19	TRBJ1-1	.	TGTGCCAGTATGCGCGGGGGATTTGAAGCTTTCTTT	CASMRGGFEAFF
.	TRBV7-8	TRBJ2-7	.	TGTGCCAGCAGCCCTCTGAGACTTGACTCCTACGAGCAGTACTTC	CASSPLRLDSYEQYF
.	TRBV3-1/TRBV3-2	TRBJ2-1	.	TGTGCCAGCAGCCAAGATCCAGGGAATTGGTATGAGCAGTTCTTC	CASSQDPGNWYEQFF
TRBD1	TRBV6-5	TRBJ1-5	.	TGTGCCAGCAGACCGGGACAGGGGGCGGGCCAGCCCCAGCATTTT	CASRPGQGAGQPQHF
TRBD2	TRBV5-6	TRBJ2-3	.	TGTGCCAGCAGCTTGGTGCCTCTAGCGGGGGGAGGCGATACGCAGTATTTT	CASSLVPLAGGGDTQYF
.	TRBV7-3	TRBJ1-2	.	TGTGCCAGCAGCGCAGACAGGTTGAACTATGGCTACACCTTC	CASSADRLNYGYTF
TRBD1	TRBV30	TRBJ1-2	.	TGTGCCTGGAGTGTCCGGGACAGGGGAAGCTACACCTTC	CAWSVRDRGSYTF
TRBD1	TRBV27	TRBJ2-5	.	TGTGCCAGCAGCAGGGGACAGGGGGCAGAGACCCAGTACTTC	CASSRGQGAETQYF
.	TRBV5-1	TRBJ1-4	.	TGCGCCAGCAGCTTGGTTGCCGGGAGGGTGGTTGATGTCAAAACTAATGAAAAACTGTTTTTT	CASSLVAGRVVDVKTNEKLFF
.	TRBV6-6	TRBJ1-1	once	TGTGCCAGCAGGGAGGCCGCAGAAGCTTTCTTT	CASREAAEAFF
.	TRBV5-6	TRBJ1-2	.	TGTGCCAGCAGCTTTGACGTGGCAAGCGGGTATGGCTACACCTTC	CASSFDVASGYGYTF
TRBD2	TRBV19	TRBJ2-1	.	TGTGCCAGTAGTTTATCGACTAGCGGCCCCCCGGGCAATGAGCAGTTCTTC	CASSLSTSGPPGNEQFF
.	TRBV24-1	TRBJ2-5	.	TGTGCCACCAGTAACGGGTATCACGAGACCCAGTACTTC	CATSNGYHETQYF
TRBD1	TRBV6-8	TRBJ2-3	.	TGTGCCAGCAGCTTCCGGACAGGGGGCACAGATACGCAGTATTTT	CASSFRTGGTDTQYF
.	TRBV28	TRBJ1-5	few	TGTGCCAGCAGTCGGCGGGGGGGCGCGTTTCTGGTACGTCAGCCCCAGCATTTT	CASSRRGGAFLVRQPQHF
TRBD1	TRBV29-1	TRBJ1-5	.	TGCAGCGTTTCTATGGACAGGGACCGGGGTCAGCCCCAGCATTTT	CSVSMDRDRGQPQHF
TRBD2	TRBV6-5	TRBJ2-5	.	TGTGCCAGCAGTTACCAACGACTAGCGGGCCAAGAGACCCAGTACTTC	CASSYQRLAGQETQYF
TRBD2	TRBV5-1	TRBJ2-1	.	TGCGCCAGCAGCTTGTTCACTAGCGGGGTCAATGAGCAGTTCTTC	CASSLFTSGVNEQFF
TRBD2	TRBV19	TRBJ2-3	.	TGTGCCAGTAGTATACCCTCTCGACTAGCGGGGGGGTGGGGCACAGATACGCAGTATTTT	CASSIPSRLAGGWGTDTQYF
TRBD2	TRBV7-9	TRBJ2-7	.	TGTGCCAGCAGCTCCTTTGGTAGCGGGACTTACGAGCAGTACTTC	CASSSFGSGTYEQYF
TRBD1	TRBV11-2	TRBJ2-1	once	TGTGCCAGCAGCTTCCGGGACAGGGCAAACTACAATGAGCAGTTCTTC	CASSFRDRANYNEQFF
TRBD1	TRBV3-1/TRBV3-2	TRBJ1-6	.	TGTGCCAGCAGCAAACGAAAAGGGGGCGCGGGGAATTCACCCCTCCACTTT	CASSKRKGGAGNSPLHF
.	TRBV28	TRBJ2-2	.	TGTGCCAGCAAGATCAGGGTGGGCACCGGGGAGCTGTTTTTT	CASKIRVGTGELFF
.	TRBV4-1	TRBJ1-1	.	TGCGCCAGCCAATTGGGCTCCGGCACTGAAGCTTTCTTT	CASQLGSGTEAFF
TRBD1	TRBV5-1	TRBJ1-4	.	TGCGCCAGCAGCAACACCTTACAGGGGTTGGCGGCAACTAATGAAAAACTGTTTTTT	CASSNTLQGLAATNEKLFF
.	TRBV3-1/TRBV3-2	TRBJ2-5	.	TGTGCCAGCAGCCCCGGCCATCGGGGTTACCAAGAGACCCAGTACTTC	CASSPGHRGYQETQYF
.	TRBV14	TRBJ1-2	.	TGTGCCAGCAGCCAAGACCGGGGTCACGGCTACACCTTC	CASSQDRGHGYTF
TRBD1	TRBV6-5	TRBJ1-6	once	TGTGCCAGCAGCCCCGGGACAGGGCGGTCACCCCTCCACTTT	CASSPGTGRSPLHF
TRBD1	TRBV7-9	TRBJ2-1	.	TGTGCCAGCAGCCGAATTCCGGGACAGGGGGCGAATGAGCAGTTCTTC	CASSRIPGQGANEQFF
.	TRBV3-1/TRBV3-2	TRBJ1-1	.	TGTGCCAGCAGCGACAGATCTGAAGCTTTCTTT	CASSDRSEAFF
.	TRBV11-2	TRBJ2-5	few	TGTGCCAGCAGCTTAGATAGAATCCAAGAGACCCAGTACTTC	CASSLDRIQETQYF
TRBD2	TRBV11-1	TRBJ2-1	.	TGTGCCAGCAGTCTAACTAGCGGGTTCAATGAGCAGTTCTTC	CASSLTSGFNEQFF
TRBD2	TRBV7-3	TRBJ2-1	.	TGTGCCAGCAGCTCGCGGGGGGCCTCCTACAATGAGCAGTTCTTC	CASSSRGASYNEQFF
TRBD1	TRBV6-6	TRBJ1-1	.	TGTGCCAGCAGTTACTCGTGGACAGGGTTCTCTGAAGCTTTCTTT	CASSYSWTGFSEAFF
.	TRBV4-2	TRBJ1-2	.	TGTGCCAGCAGCCAAGATTGGTCCGGGGTCGTACGGGGCTACACCTTC	CASSQDWSGVVRGYTF
.	TRBV29-1	TRBJ2-5	.	TGCAGCGTTGTTAAGGTAGCGGAGACCCAGTACTTC	CSVVKVAETQYF
TRBD2	TRBV10-3	TRBJ2-2	.	TGTGCCATCAGCTCCGGGACTAGCGGGGGTCCCACCGGGGAGCTGTTTTTT	CAISSGTSGGPTGELFF
.	TRBV19	TRBJ1-5	.	TGTGCCAGTAGTCCTGAGGGGGGGGCCTGGCAGCCCCAGCATTTT	CASSPEGGAWQPQHF
TRBD2	TRBV27	TRBJ2-3	.	TGTGCCAGCAAGTCCTTAGCGGGAGGGAGCACAGATACGCAGTATTTT	CASKSLAGGSTDTQYF
TRBD1	TRBV29-1	TRBJ1-1	.	TGCAGCGGGGGGGACAGGGAGAACACTGAAGCTTTCTTT	CSGGDRENTEAFF
.	TRBV5-8	TRBJ1-5	.	TGTGCCAGCAGCTTGGACAGGGAATCTCTCAATCAGCCCCAGCATTTT	CASSLDRESLNQPQHF
TRBD2	TRBV5-8	TRBJ2-3	.	TGTGCCAGCAGCTGGGGGGGAACGATCACAGATACGCAGTATTTT	CASSWGGTITDTQYF
.	TRBV29-1	TRBJ1-1	.	TGCAGCGTTGTTTTAGCCTTGAAGGACACTGAAGCTTTCTTT	CSVVLALKDTEAFF
.	TRBV24-1	TRBJ1-5	.	TGTGCCACCAGTGATCGGTCCGATCAGCCCCAGCATTTT	CATSDRSDQPQHF
.	TRBV30	TRBJ2-3	.	TGTGCCTGGAGTGCGCTGTGGGCAGGCGTCGCAGATACGCAGTATTTT	CAWSALWAGVADTQYF
.	TRBV19	TRBJ1-2	.	TGTGCCAGTAATATCCGTAGCCGGAACCCCTATGGCTACACCTTC	CASNIRSRNPYGYTF
.	TRBV5-1	TRBJ1-1	.	TGCGCCAGCAGCTTAAGATTACCGACAAGGAACACTGAAGCTTTCTTT	CASSLRLPTRNTEAFF
.	TRBV27	TRBJ2-3	.	TGTGCCAGCAGTTTATCCCAGATTACAGATACGCAGTATTTT	CASSLSQITDTQYF
.	TRBV29-1	TRBJ2-5	.	TGCAGCGTTGACGGGGGAGTGGGGAGGGAGACCCAGTACTTC	CSVDGGVGRETQYF
.	TRBV7-3	TRBJ2-1	.	TGTGCCAGCGGTCTTGGGGGGAGAGGAGAGCAGTTCTTC	CASGLGGRGEQFF
.	TRBV2	TRBJ2-3	.	TGTGCCAGCAGTGGAGAGGTTACAGATACGCAGTATTTT	CASSGEVTDTQYF
TRBD2	TRBV24-1	TRBJ2-5	few	TGTGCCACCAGTGACACAACTGGCGGGGGGGCTCAAGAGACCCAGTACTTC	CATSDTTGGGAQETQYF
.	TRBV4-2	TRBJ1-2	.	TGTGCCAGCAGCCAAGATTGGGTCGGGTCCTATCGCGGCTACACCTTC	CASSQDWVGSYRGYTF